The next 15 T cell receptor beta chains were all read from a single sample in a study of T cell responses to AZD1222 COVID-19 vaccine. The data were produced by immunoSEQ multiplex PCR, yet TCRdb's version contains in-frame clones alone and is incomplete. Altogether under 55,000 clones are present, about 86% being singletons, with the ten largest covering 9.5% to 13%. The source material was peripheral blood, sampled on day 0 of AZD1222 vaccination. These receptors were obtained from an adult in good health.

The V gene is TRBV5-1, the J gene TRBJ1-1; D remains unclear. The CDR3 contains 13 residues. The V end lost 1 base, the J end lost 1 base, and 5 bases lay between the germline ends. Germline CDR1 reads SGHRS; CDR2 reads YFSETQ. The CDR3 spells CASSLSANTEAFF. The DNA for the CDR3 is TGCGCCAGCAGCTTGTCAGCGAACACTGAAGCTTTCTTT. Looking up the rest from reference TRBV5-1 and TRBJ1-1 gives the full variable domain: KAGVTQTPRYLIKTRGQQVTLSCSPISGHRSVSWYQQTPGQGLQFLFEYFSETQRNKGNFPGRFSGRQFSNSRSEMNVSTLELGDSALYLCASSLSANTEAFFGQGTRLTVV.

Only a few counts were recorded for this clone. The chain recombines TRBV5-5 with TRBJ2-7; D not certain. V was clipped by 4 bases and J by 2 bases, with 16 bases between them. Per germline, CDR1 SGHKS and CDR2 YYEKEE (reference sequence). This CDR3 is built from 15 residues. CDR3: CASSPAYGGTYEQYF. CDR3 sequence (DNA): TGTGCCAGCAGCCCAGCATACGGCGGCACCTACGAGCAGTACTTC.

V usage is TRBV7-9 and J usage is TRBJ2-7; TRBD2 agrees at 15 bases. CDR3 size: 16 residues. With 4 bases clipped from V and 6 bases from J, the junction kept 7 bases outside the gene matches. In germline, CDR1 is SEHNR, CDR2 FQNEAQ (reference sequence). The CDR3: CASSSGGLAGGAEQYF. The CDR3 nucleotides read TGTGCCAGCAGCTCAGGGGGACTAGCGGGAGGCGCCGAGCAGTACTTC.

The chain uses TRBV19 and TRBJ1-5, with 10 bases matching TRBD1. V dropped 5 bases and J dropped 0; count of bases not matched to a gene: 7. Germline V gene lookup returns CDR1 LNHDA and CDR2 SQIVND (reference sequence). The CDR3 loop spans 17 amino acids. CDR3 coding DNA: TGTGCCAGTAGTTGGACAGGGGGGTCCTATAGCAATCAGCCCCAGCATTTT. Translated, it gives CASSWTGGSYSNQPQHF.

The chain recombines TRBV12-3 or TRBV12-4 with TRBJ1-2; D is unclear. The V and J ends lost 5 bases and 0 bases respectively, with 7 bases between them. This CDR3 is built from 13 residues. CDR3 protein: CASSPEANYGYTF. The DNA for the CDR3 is TGTGCCAGCAGTCCAGAAGCTAACTATGGCTACACCTTC.

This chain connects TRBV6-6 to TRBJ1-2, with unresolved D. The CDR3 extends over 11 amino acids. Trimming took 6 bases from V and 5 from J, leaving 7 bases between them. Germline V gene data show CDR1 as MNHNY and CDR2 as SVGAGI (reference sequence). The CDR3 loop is CASRVEYGYTF. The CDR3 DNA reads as TGTGCCAGCAGAGTTGAGTATGGCTACACCTTC.

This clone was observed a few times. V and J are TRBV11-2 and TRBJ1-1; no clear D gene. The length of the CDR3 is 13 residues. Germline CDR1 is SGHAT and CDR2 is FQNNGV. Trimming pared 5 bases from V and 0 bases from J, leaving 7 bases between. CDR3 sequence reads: CASSPHMNTEAFF. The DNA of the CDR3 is TGTGCCAGCAGCCCACACATGAACACTGAAGCTTTCTTT.

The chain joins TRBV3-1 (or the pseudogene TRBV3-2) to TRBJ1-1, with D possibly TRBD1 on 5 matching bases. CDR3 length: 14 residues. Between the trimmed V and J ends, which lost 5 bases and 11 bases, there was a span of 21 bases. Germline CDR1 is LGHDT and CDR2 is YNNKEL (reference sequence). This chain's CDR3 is CASSTHINGAQAFF. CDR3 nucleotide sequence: TGTGCCAGCAGCACACACATCAATGGGGCTCAGGCTTTCTTT.

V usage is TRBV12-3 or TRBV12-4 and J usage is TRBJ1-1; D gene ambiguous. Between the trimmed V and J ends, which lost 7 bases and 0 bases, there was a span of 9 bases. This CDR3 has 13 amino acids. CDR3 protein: CASTLTLNTEAFF. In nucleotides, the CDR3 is TGTGCCAGCACCCTGACACTGAACACTGAAGCTTTCTTT.

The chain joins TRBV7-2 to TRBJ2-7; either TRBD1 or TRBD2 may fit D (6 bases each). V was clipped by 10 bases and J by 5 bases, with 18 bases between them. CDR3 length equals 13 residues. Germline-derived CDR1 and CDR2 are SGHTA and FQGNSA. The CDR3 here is CANPLGGLNEQYF. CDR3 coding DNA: TGTGCCAATCCGCTAGGGGGGTTGAACGAGCAGTACTTC. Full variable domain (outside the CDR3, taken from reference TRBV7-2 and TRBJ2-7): GAGVSQSPSNKVTEKGKDVELRCDPISGHTALYWYRQSLGQGLEFLIYFQGNSAPDKSGLPSDRFSAERTGGSVSTLTIQRTQQEDSAVYLCANPLGGLNEQYFGPGTRLTVT.

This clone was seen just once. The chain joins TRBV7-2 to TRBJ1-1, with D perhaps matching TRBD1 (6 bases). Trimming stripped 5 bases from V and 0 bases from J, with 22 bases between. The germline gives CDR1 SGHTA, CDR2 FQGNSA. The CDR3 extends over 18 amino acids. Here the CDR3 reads CASSPSGGPRTMNTEAFF. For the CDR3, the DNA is TGTGCCAGCAGCCCCAGTGGGGGGCCGCGAACAATGAACACTGAAGCTTTCTTT. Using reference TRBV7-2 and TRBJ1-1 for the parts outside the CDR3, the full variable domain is GAGVSQSPSNKVTEKGKDVELRCDPISGHTALYWYRQSLGQGLEFLIYFQGNSAPDKSGLPSDRFSAERTGGSVSTLTIQRTQQEDSAVYLCASSPSGGPRTMNTEAFFGQGTRLTVV.

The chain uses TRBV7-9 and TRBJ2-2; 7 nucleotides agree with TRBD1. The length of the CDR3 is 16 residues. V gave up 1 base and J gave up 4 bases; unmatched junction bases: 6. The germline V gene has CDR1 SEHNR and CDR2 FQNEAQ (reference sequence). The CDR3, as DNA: TGTGCCAGCAGCTTAGAACAGGGGAGTTTCACCGGGGAGCTGTTTTTT. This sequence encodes CASSLEQGSFTGELFF.

The CDR3 sequence: CASSDWTGKQPQHF. The CDR3 DNA reads as TGTGCCAGCAGTGATTGGACAGGGAAACAGCCCCAGCATTTT. The rearrangement joins TRBV2 to TRBJ1-5; 8 positions agree with TRBD1. This CDR3 is 14 amino acids long. The germline gives CDR1 SNHLY, CDR2 FYNNEI. J was trimmed by 7 bases and V by 3 bases; bases with no gene match: 5.

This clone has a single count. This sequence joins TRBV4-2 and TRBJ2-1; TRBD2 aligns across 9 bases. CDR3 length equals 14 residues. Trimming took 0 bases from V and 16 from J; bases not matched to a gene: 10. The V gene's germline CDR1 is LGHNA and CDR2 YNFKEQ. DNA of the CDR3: TGTGCCAGCAGCCAAGAAGCGCGAGCGGGAGGATGTTTCTTC. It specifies CASSQEARAGGCFF.

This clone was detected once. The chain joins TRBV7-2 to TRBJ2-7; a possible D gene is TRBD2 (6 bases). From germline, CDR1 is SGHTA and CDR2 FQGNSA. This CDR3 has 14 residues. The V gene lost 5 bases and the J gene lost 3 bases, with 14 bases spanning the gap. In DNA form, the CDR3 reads TGTGCCAGCAGCCATGCCGGACTAAACTACGAGCAGTACTTC. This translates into CASSHAGLNYEQYF.